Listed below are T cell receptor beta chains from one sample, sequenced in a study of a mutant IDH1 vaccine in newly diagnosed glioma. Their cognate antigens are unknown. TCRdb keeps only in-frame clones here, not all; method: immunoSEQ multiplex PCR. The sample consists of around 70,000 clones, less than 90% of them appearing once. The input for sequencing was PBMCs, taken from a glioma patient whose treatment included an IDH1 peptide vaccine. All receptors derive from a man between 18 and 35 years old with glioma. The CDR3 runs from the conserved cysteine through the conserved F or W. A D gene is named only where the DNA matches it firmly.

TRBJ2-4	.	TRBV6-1	CASSLGQENIQYF
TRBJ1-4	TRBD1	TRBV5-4	CASSFRGEGEKLFF
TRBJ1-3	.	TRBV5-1	CASSNGDSSRRTIYF
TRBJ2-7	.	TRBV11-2	CASSLGGGANYEQYF
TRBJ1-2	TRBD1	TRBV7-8	CASSQHRGLDYGYTF
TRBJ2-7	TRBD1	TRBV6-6	CASSYVTGGSYEQYF
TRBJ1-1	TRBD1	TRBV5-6	CASSRQGADTEAFF
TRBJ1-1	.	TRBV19	CASSIQQSSTEAFF
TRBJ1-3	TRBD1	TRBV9	CASSARDSVRGNTIYF
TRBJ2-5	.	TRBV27	CASRPPGQVRETQYF
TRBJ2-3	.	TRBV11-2	CASSLVVSPDTQYF
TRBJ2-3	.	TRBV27	CASSPRKADTQYF
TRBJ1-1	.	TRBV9	CASSVGAGGGTEAFF
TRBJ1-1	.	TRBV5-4	CASSPGGSEAFF